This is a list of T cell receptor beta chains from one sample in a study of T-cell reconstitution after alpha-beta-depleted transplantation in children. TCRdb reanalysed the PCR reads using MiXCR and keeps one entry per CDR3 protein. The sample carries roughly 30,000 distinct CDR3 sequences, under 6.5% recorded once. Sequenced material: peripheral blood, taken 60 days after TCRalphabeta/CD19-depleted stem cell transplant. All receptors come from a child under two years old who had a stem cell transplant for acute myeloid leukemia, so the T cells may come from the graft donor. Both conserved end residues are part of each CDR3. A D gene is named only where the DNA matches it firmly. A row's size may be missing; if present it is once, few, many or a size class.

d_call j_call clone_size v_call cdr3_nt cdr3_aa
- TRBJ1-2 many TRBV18 TGTGCCAGCTCACCAAGTGCAGGGGCTCCCAACTATGGCTACACCTTC CASSPSAGAPNYGYTF
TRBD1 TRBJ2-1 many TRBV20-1 TGCAGTGCTTTTACCGGGACAGGGGCTTACAATGAGCAGTTCTTC CSAFTGTGAYNEQFF
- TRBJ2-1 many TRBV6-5 TGTGCCAGCAGGTACGGTAGCGGAAACTACAATGAGCAGTTCTTC CASRYGSGNYNEQFF
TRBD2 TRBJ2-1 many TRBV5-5 TGTGCCAGCTCCCAGCTCGGCGGGAGCTTTGACAATGAGCAGTTCTTC CASSQLGGSFDNEQFF
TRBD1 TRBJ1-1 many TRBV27 TGTGCCAGCAGCACAGGGGTCGCCCGCACTGAAGCTTTCTTT CASSTGVARTEAFF
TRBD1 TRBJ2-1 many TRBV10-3 TGTGCCATCATGAAGGACAGGGATAAGTATGAGCAGTTCTTC CAIMKDRDKYEQFF
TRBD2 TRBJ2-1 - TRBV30 TGTGCCTGGAGGTGGGGACTAGACTCCTACAATGAGCAGTTCTTC CAWRWGLDSYNEQFF
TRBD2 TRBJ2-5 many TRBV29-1 TGCAGCGTTGTGGGCAGGGAGGGACCCAGAGAGACCCAGTACTTC CSVVGREGPRETQYF
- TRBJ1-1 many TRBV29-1 TGCAGCGTTGGGGTGGGGGCAGGGGAAGCTTTCTTT CSVGVGAGEAFF
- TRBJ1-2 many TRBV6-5 TGTGCCACCCCGAAACTGCAGAACTATGGCTACACCTTC CATPKLQNYGYTF
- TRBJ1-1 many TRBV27 TGTGCCAGCAGTTTTGTGGGAGGTGAAGCTTTCTTT CASSFVGGEAFF
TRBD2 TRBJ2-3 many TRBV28 TGTGCCAGCACGACAGCAGCGGGAGGGGCAGATACGCAGTATTTT CASTTAAGGADTQYF
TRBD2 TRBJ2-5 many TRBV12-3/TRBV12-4 TGTGCCAGCAGTCGACTAGCGGGAGCAGAGACCCAGTACTTC CASSRLAGAETQYF
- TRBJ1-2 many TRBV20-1 TGCAGTGCCCTTCTTCGGGCCGAAGAAGGAGGCTACACCTTC CSALLRAEEGGYTF
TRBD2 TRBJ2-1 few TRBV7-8 TGTGCCAGCAGCCTACCGGGACTAGCGGAGAATGAGCAGTTCTTC CASSLPGLAENEQFF
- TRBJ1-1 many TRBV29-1 TGCAGCGTTGCGAGGACTGAAGCTTTCTTT CSVARTEAFF
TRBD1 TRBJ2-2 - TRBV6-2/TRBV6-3 TGTGCCAGCAGTTATGGGACAGTAAACACCGGGGAGCTGTTTTTT CASSYGTVNTGELFF
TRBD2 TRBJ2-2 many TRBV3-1 TGTGCCAGCAGCCAGAGGCTAGCGGGAGGGCAAGGCGGGGAGCTGTTTTTT CASSQRLAGGQGGELFF
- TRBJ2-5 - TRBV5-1 TGCGCCAGCAGTTTGACAGCAAACCAAGAGACCCAGTACTTC CASSLTANQETQYF
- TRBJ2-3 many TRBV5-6 TGTGCCAGCAGCTTAGGGGGAGATACGCAGTATTTT CASSLGGDTQYF
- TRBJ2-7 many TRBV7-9 TGTGCCAGCAGACGGGAATACTTGGGGGCATCCTACGAGCAGTACTTC CASRREYLGASYEQYF
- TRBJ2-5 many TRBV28 TGTGCCAGCAGAGCTGTAGAGTACCAAGAGACCCAGTACTTC CASRAVEYQETQYF
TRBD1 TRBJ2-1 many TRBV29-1 TGCAGCGTAGTACAGGGGTTCTCCTACAATGAGCAGTTCTTC CSVVQGFSYNEQFF
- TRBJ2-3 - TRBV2 TGTGCCAGCAGTGAAGGATCCACAGATACGCAGTATTTT CASSEGSTDTQYF
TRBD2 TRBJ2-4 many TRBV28 TGTGCCAGCAGTTTATCGGGTAGCGGGAGACGGGGCATTCAGTACTTC CASSLSGSGRRGIQYF
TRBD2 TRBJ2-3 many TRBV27 TGTGCCAGCACCTGGAGGAGCGGGGGGGCAGATACGCAGTATTTT CASTWRSGGADTQYF
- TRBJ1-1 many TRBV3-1 TGTGCCAGCAACGGGGCACAGGGAGACACTGAAGCTTTCTTT CASNGAQGDTEAFF
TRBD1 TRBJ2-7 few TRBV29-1 TGCAGCGTTGTGGCAGGGGGCTCCTACGAGCAGTACTTC CSVVAGGSYEQYF
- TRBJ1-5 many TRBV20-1 TGCAGTGCTAGAGATCATAGGGACAATCAGCCCCAGCATTTT CSARDHRDNQPQHF
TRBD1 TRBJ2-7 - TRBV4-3 TGCGCCAGCAGCCAAGTGGCCGGGACAGGGGTAGGTGAGCAGTACTTC CASSQVAGTGVGEQYF
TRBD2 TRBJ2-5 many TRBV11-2 TGTGCCAGCAGCTTACTTAGGACTAGCGGGAGGGCCGGAGAGACCCAGTACTTC CASSLLRTSGRAGETQYF
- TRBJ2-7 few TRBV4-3 TGCGCCAGCAGCCAAGGCGGGCCTGGCTACGAGCAGTACTTC CASSQGGPGYEQYF
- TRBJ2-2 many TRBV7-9 TGTGCCAGCACCCCTACCCTTTGGCTGTTTTTT CASTPTLWLFF
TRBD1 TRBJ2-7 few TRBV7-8 TGTGCCAGCAGCGTCCGGGACAGCACCTACGAGCAGTACTTC CASSVRDSTYEQYF
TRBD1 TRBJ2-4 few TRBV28 TGTGCCAGCAGCCTTTTTTTTTCGACAGGGTCCCAAAACATTCAGTACTTC CASSLFFSTGSQNIQYF
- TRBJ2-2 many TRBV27 TGTGCCAGCCTCCCTGCGGTCTTGAACACCGGGGAGCTGTTTTTT CASLPAVLNTGELFF
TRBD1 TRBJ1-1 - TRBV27 TGTGCCAGCAGCCCTAAGGGGGCGGACACTGAAGCTTTCTTT CASSPKGADTEAFF
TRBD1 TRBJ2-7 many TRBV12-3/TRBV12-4 TGTGCCAGCACCCCCGACAGGGTTAATAGACTTACCTCCTACGAGCAGTACTTC CASTPDRVNRLTSYEQYF
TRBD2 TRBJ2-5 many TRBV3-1 TGTGCCAGCAGCCCCTTGACTAGCGGGGACCAAGAGACCCAGTACTTC CASSPLTSGDQETQYF
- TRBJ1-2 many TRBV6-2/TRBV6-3 TGTGCCAGCAGTCACATGGACAGCTTCTATGGCTACACCTTC CASSHMDSFYGYTF
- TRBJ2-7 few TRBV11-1 TGTGCCAGCAGCTATACACCGGTCCCCCGGGAGCCAGATTACGAGCAGTACTTC CASSYTPVPREPDYEQYF
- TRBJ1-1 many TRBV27 TGTGCCAGCAGGGAAAGGGGGACTGAAGCTTTCTTT CASRERGTEAFF
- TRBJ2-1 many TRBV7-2 TGTGCCAGCAGCTTATGGGGCGATGAGCAGTTCTTC CASSLWGDEQFF
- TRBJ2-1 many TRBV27 TGTGCCAGCACCTCGGGGAATGAGCAGTTCTTC CASTSGNEQFF
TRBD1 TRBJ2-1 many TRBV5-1 TGCGCCAGCAGCCCGACGGACAGGGTCTACAATGAGCAGTTCTTC CASSPTDRVYNEQFF
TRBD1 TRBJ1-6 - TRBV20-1 TGCAGTGCTAGAGCGAGGGACAGGGAACACATTTCCTCCTATAATTCACCCCTCCACTTT CSARARDREHISSYNSPLHF
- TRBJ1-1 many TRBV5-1 TGCGCCACAAAATCGGAAGGGTTGGTGTCTGAAGCTTTCTTT CATKSEGLVSEAFF
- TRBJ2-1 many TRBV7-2 TGTGCCAGCAGCTTACCTTGGACGGGAAGGGATGAGCAGTTCTTC CASSLPWTGRDEQFF
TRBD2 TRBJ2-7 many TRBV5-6 TGTGCCAGCAGCTTGACTCCTAGCGGGAGTCTGTACGAGCAGTACTTC CASSLTPSGSLYEQYF
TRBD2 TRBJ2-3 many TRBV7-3 TGTGCCAGCAGCTTTGGGACTAGCGGAGGGGGAGATACGCAGTATTTT CASSFGTSGGGDTQYF
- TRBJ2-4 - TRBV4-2 TGTGCCAGCAGCTGGGCCGAAGCCAAAAACATTCAGTACTTC CASSWAEAKNIQYF
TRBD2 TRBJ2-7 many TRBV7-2 TGTGCCAGCAGCCGGACTAGCGGCTCCTACGAGCAGTACTTC CASSRTSGSYEQYF
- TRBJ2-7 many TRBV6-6 TGTGCCAGCAGTTACGGCCATTACGAGCAGTACTTC CASSYGHYEQYF
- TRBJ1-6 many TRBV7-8 TGTGCCAGCAGCTCGCCCGGGGCAGCCTATAATTCACCCCTCCACTTT CASSSPGAAYNSPLHF